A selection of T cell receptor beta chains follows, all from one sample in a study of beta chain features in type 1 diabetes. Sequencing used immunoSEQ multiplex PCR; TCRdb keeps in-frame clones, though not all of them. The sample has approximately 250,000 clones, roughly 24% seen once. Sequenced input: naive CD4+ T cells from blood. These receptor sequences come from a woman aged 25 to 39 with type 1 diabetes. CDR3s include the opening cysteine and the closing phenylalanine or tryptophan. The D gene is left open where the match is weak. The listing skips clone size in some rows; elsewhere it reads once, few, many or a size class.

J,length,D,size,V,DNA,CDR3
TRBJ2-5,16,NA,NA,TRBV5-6,TGTGCCAGCAGCTTTAGGGGCGTTAGGGGTTGGGAGACCCAGTACTTC,CASSFRGVRGWETQYF
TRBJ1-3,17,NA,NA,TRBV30,TGTGCCTGGAGTGGCGGGGGGTCCCACTTCTCTGGAAACACCATATATTTT,CAWSGGGSHFSGNTIYF
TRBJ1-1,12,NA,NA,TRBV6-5,TGTGCCACCCTGACAGGGAACACTGAAGCTTTCTTT,CATLTGNTEAFF
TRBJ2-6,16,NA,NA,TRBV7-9,TGTGCCAGCAGCCTCACAGGGCTGACTGGGGCCAACGTCCTGACTTTC,CASSLTGLTGANVLTF
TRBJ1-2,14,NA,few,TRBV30,TGTGCCTGGAGTGTAAGTCCCCTAAACTATGGCTACACCTTC,CAWSVSPLNYGYTF
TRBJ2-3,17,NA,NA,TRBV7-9,TGTGCCAGCAGCTATCTTCGCGGTCCGCCTAGCACAGATACGCAGTATTTT,CASSYLRGPPSTDTQYF
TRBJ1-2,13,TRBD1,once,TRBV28,TGTGCCAGCAGGCCGGGACAGGGGTTTGGCTACACCTTC,CASRPGQGFGYTF
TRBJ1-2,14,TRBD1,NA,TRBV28,TGTGCCAGCAGTAGTACAACAGGGGTTCGCGGCTACACCTTC,CASSSTTGVRGYTF
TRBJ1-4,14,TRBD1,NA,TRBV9,TGTGCCAGCAGCGCCGGGACAGGGAACGAAAAACTGTTTTTT,CASSAGTGNEKLFF
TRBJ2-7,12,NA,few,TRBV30,TGTGCCTGGGACAGAAAGAATAACGAGCAGTACTTC,CAWDRKNNEQYF